A selection of T cell receptor beta chains follows, all from one sample in a study of T cells in narcolepsy. This table comes from immunoSEQ multiplex PCR, and its TCRdb copy is limited to in-frame clones, with some not included. Counted here are tens of thousands of clones, 85% occurring once; the ten biggest clones make up approximately 10%. Sequencing was performed on memory (CD45RA-) CD4+ T cells from blood. Receptor source: a human donor in good health. Both conserved end residues are part of each CDR3. The D gene is left open where the match is weak. Size is omitted from some rows. Given values are once, few, many or a class for expanded clones.

size	J	D	V	DNA	CDR3
.	TRBJ1-4	TRBD1	TRBV7-9	TGTGCCAGCAGACCGGATGGACAGGGTCACGAAAAACTGTTTTTT	CASRPDGQGHEKLFF
.	TRBJ2-5	TRBD2	TRBV30	TGTGCCTGGACTAGCGGGAGAGTAGAGACCCAGTACTTC	CAWTSGRVETQYF
.	TRBJ2-5	.	TRBV7-6	TGTGCCAGCAGCTTAAGCGAGACCCAGTACTTC	CASSLSETQYF
once	TRBJ2-1	.	TRBV16	TGTGCCAGCAGCCAATCGTTGGGCCTAAATGAGCAGTTCTTC	CASSQSLGLNEQFF
.	TRBJ2-1	.	TRBV19	TGTGCCAGTAGTGAGGAGCCGAGCTCCTACAATGAGCAGTTCTTC	CASSEEPSSYNEQFF
.	TRBJ2-1	TRBD2	TRBV5-1	TGCGCCAGCAGCTTGGGGCCCACCGGGACTAGCGGGAGGATGGTCACAATCGGTGAGCAGTTCTTC	CASSLGPTGTSGRMVTIGEQFF
.	TRBJ2-3	.	TRBV5-4	TGTGCCAGCAGCTCCCCGGGACTGGGGACAGATACGCAGTATTTT	CASSSPGLGTDTQYF
.	TRBJ2-7	.	TRBV5-1	TGCGCCAGCAGCTTGCATACAGCGGGCGGGTCCAGCTACGAGCAGTACTTC	CASSLHTAGGSSYEQYF
once	TRBJ1-1	.	TRBV6-1	TGTGCCAGCAGCCAGAGACAGCTGAACACTGAAGCTTTCTTT	CASSQRQLNTEAFF
.	TRBJ2-2	.	TRBV5-1	TGCGCCAGCAGCTTAAGTCAGGGGAACACCGGGGAGCTGTTTTTT	CASSLSQGNTGELFF
.	TRBJ2-5	.	TRBV7-9	TGTGCCAGCAGCTTAGCGCAGTTCCAAGAGACCCAGTACTTC	CASSLAQFQETQYF
.	TRBJ2-2	.	TRBV19	TGTGCCAGTAGTATGGTGAACACCGGGGAGCTGTTTTTT	CASSMVNTGELFF
.	TRBJ2-1	.	TRBV27	TGTGCCAGCAGTTTCTCTAGCTCAGGGGGAGGTGAGCAGTTCTTC	CASSFSSSGGGEQFF
.	TRBJ2-2	.	TRBV7-2	TGTGCCAGCAGTTATGAGATCGGGGAGCTGTTTTTT	CASSYEIGELFF
.	TRBJ2-7	TRBD2	TRBV27	TGTGCCAGCAGTTTCCAGGGACTAGCTTCCGAGCAGTACTTC	CASSFQGLASEQYF
.	TRBJ2-7	.	TRBV28	TGTGCCAGCAGTACGCAGGGCGCGAGGGGCGAGCAGTACTTC	CASSTQGARGEQYF
.	TRBJ2-3	TRBD2	TRBV28	TGTGCCAGCACCTCCCCGGCGGGAGGCACAGATACGCAGTATTTT	CASTSPAGGTDTQYF
.	TRBJ1-1	.	TRBV6-1	TGTGCCAGCAGGGAACTCGGCGATAATGAAGCTTTCTTT	CASRELGDNEAFF
once	TRBJ1-3	.	TRBV9	TGTGCCAGCAGCGTTCTGGACAGCCGAAGCTCTGGAAACACCATATATTTT	CASSVLDSRSSGNTIYF
.	TRBJ2-7	TRBD1	TRBV6-5	TGTGCCAGTTCCCGGGACAGGGCTTACGAGCAGTACTTC	CASSRDRAYEQYF
.	TRBJ1-5	.	TRBV5-6	TGTGCCAGCAGCCAAGGGGGATATAGCAATCAGCCCCAGCATTTT	CASSQGGYSNQPQHF
.	TRBJ1-5	.	TRBV28	TGTGCCAGCAGTTTACCCGACCCAGGACGGCCCCAGCATTTT	CASSLPDPGRPQHF
.	TRBJ1-2	.	TRBV7-6	TGTGCCAGCAGCTTAGAGAGGGGCTTCGGCTACACCTTC	CASSLERGFGYTF
.	TRBJ2-7	TRBD1	TRBV28	TGTGCCAGCAGTTCTGGACAGGGGGCTTCCTACGAGCAGTACTTC	CASSSGQGASYEQYF
.	TRBJ1-5	.	TRBV30	TGTGCCTGGAGTGTAACCAGGGGTGATCAGCCCCAGCATTTT	CAWSVTRGDQPQHF
.	TRBJ2-1	TRBD2	TRBV25-1	TGTGCCAGCAGTCCTATTTCGGGACTACACAATGAGCAGTTCTTC	CASSPISGLHNEQFF
few	TRBJ2-4	TRBD2	TRBV6-6	TGTGCCAGCAGCGATCCGCGGGGGTTGGAAAACATTCAGTACTTC	CASSDPRGLENIQYF
.	TRBJ1-5	.	TRBV6-1	TGTGCCAGCAGTGCGGGCACTCTAAATCAGCCCCAGCATTTT	CASSAGTLNQPQHF
.	TRBJ2-2	.	TRBV7-8	TGTGCCAGCAGCTCCCCCTCTAACACCGGGGAGCTGTTTTTT	CASSSPSNTGELFF
.	TRBJ2-1	.	TRBV20-1	TGCAGTGCTAAGGGGAATGAGCAGTTCTTC	CSAKGNEQFF
.	TRBJ1-5	.	TRBV7-2	TGTGCCAGCAGCCCAGGGATTTCGCGGCCCCAGCATTTT	CASSPGISRPQHF
.	TRBJ1-5	TRBD1	TRBV30	TGTGCCTTTACACGGGGGACAGGGGGCAATCAGCCCCAGCATTTT	CAFTRGTGGNQPQHF
.	TRBJ2-1	TRBD2	TRBV7-9	TGTGCCAGCAGCTCATTGGGACTAGCGGGAGCCCATGAGCAGTTCTTC	CASSSLGLAGAHEQFF
.	TRBJ2-7	TRBD2	TRBV6-1	TGTGCCAGCAGTGAACCTACGGCGGCGGGAGAAGTATACGAGCAGTACTTC	CASSEPTAAGEVYEQYF
once	TRBJ2-5	TRBD2	TRBV19	TGTGCCAGTAGTATAACTAGCGGGGAGACCCAGTACTTC	CASSITSGETQYF
once	TRBJ2-7	TRBD1	TRBV30	TGTGCCTGGAGTGCCGGGGACAGGGTTGCCTACGAGCAGTACTTC	CAWSAGDRVAYEQYF
.	TRBJ2-7	.	TRBV4-2	TGTGCCAGCAGCCAAGATCTAGTTTCCTACGAGCAGTACTTC	CASSQDLVSYEQYF
.	TRBJ2-1	.	TRBV4-2	TGTGCCAGCAGCCAAGATCTATCGGGAATCTACAATGAGCAGTTCTTC	CASSQDLSGIYNEQFF
.	TRBJ2-7	TRBD2	TRBV28	TGTGCCAGCAGTTTCGGTCTAGCGGGAGGTACCGCGTACTTC	CASSFGLAGGTAYF
.	TRBJ2-7	.	TRBV5-1	TGCGCCAGCAGCTTGGCCCCCGGGGACGGACACCTAAACTACGAGCAGTACTTC	CASSLAPGDGHLNYEQYF
.	TRBJ1-5	.	TRBV28	TGTGCCAGCCGTTCAGGGCTCCAGCCCCAGCATTTT	CASRSGLQPQHF
.	TRBJ1-2	TRBD1	TRBV15	TGTGCCACCAGCAGAGTGGACAGGGCTCCCCATGGCTACACCTTC	CATSRVDRAPHGYTF
.	TRBJ1-4	.	TRBV15	TGTGCCACCAGCTCAAGGGGGGTCGCAACTAATGAAAAACTGTTTTTT	CATSSRGVATNEKLFF
.	TRBJ1-2	.	TRBV28	TGTGCCAGCAGTTCCGGAGCCGGGCCTCCCAATGGCTACACCTTC	CASSSGAGPPNGYTF
few	TRBJ2-7	TRBD2	TRBV6-1	TGTGCCAGCAGTGGCGGGGGGGGGAGGGAGCAGTACTTC	CASSGGGGREQYF
.	TRBJ1-3	TRBD1	TRBV28	TGTGCCAGCAGTGGGGACAGGATGTTCTCTGGAAACACCATATATTTT	CASSGDRMFSGNTIYF
.	TRBJ2-7	.	TRBV7-9	TGTGCCAGCAGCTTAGCGCAACAGACCTCGGGGAAGTACTTC	CASSLAQQTSGKYF
.	TRBJ1-1	.	TRBV28	TGTGCCAGCATAGGCGGGTCGAACACTGAAGCTTTCTTT	CASIGGSNTEAFF
.	TRBJ1-1	.	TRBV7-2	TGTGCCAGCAGCTTAGCTGGGGTCACTGAAGCTTTCTTT	CASSLAGVTEAFF
few	TRBJ2-1	.	TRBV13	TGTGCCAGCAGCTTAGGAACATCGGTCTGGAGTGCGCTTTACAATGAGCAGTTCTTC	CASSLGTSVWSALYNEQFF
.	TRBJ2-1	TRBD2	TRBV2	TGTGCCAGCAGTGAAGCGCTGGGGGGGAGTATCTTC	CASSEALGGSIF
.	TRBJ2-5	.	TRBV9	TGTGCCAGCAGCGTAGCGCAGGGTCAAGAGACCCAGTACTTC	CASSVAQGQETQYF